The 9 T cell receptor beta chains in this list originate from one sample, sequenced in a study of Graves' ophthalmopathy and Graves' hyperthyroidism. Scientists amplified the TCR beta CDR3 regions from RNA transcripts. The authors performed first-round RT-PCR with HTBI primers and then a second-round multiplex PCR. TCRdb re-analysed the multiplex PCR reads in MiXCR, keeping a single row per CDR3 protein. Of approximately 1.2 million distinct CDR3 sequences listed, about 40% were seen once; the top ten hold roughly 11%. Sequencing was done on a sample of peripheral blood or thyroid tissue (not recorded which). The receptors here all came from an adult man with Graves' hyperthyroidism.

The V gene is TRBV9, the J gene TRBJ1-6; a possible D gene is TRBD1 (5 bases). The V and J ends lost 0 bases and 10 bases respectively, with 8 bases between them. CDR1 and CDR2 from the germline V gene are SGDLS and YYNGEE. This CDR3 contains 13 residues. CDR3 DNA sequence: TGTGCCAGCAGCGTAGCAGGGTTCTCACCCCTCCACTTT. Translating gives CASSVAGFSPLHF.

DNA for the CDR3: TGCAGTGCCCACCTAGCGGGAGGGAATAGGGAGCAGTACTTC. Translating gives CSAHLAGGNREQYF. V usage is TRBV20-1 and J usage is TRBJ2-7, with 12 bases fitting TRBD2. V was clipped by 6 bases and J by 7 bases; unmatched bases: 10. Germline CDR1 DFQATT, CDR2 SNEGSKA (reference sequence). This CDR3 region has 14 residues.

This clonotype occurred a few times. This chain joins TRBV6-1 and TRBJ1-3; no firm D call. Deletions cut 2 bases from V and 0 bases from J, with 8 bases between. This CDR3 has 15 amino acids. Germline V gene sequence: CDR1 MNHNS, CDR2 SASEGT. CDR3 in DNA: TGTGCCAGCAGTGAAACGTACAGCTCTGGAAACACCATATATTTT. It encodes CASSETYSSGNTIYF.

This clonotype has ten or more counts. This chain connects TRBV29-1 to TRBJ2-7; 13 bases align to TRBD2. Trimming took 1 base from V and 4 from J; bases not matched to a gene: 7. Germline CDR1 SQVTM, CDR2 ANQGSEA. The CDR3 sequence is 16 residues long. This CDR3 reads CSVEGSTSGRAYEQYF. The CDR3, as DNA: TGCAGCGTTGAAGGTTCAACTAGCGGGAGGGCTTACGAGCAGTACTTC.

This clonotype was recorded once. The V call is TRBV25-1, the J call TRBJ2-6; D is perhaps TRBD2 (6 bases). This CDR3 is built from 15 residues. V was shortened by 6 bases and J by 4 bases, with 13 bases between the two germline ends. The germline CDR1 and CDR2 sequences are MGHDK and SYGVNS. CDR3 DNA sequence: TGTGCCAGCAGGCAGGAGGGGATGGGGGCCAACGTCCTGACTTTC. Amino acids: CASRQEGMGANVLTF.

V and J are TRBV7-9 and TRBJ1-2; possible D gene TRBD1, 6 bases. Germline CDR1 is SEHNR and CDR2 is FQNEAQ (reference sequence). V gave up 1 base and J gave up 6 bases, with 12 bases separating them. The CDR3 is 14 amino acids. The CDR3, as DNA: TGTGCCAGCAGCTTAGAGGCAGGGGTCAATGGCTACACCTTC. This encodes CASSLEAGVNGYTF.

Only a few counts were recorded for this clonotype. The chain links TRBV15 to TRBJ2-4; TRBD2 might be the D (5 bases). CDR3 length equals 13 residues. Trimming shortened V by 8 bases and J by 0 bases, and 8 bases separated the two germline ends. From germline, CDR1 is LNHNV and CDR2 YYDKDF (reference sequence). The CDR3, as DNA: TGTGCCACCCTTGGACTAGCCAAAAACATTCAGTACTTC. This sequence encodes CATLGLAKNIQYF.

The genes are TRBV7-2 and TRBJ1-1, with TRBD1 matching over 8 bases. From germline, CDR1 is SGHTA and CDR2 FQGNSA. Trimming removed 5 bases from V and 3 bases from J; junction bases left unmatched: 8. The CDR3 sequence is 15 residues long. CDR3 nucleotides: TGTGCCAGCAGCCCCGTGCAGGGGGCAGACACTGAAGCTTTCTTT. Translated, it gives CASSPVQGADTEAFF.

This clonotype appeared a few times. The CDR3 DNA follows: TGCAGTGCTATAGGGAATTCACCCCTCCACTTT. Translating it yields CSAIGNSPLHF. The chain has TRBV20-1 and TRBJ1-6; D remains unclear. Germline lookup yields CDR1 DFQATT and CDR2 SNEGSKA (reference sequence). There are 11 residues in the CDR3. Trimming pared 4 bases from V and 7 bases from J, leaving 5 bases between.